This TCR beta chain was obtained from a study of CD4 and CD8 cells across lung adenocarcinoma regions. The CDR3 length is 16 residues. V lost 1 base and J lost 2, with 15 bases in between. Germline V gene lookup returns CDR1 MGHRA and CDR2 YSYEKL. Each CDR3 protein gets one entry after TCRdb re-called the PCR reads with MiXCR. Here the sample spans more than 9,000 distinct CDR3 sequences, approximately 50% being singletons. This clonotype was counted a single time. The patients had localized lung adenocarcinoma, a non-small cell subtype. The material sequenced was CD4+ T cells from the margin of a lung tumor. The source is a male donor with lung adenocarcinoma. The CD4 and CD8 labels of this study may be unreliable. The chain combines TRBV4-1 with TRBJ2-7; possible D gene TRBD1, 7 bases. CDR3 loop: CASSQAQVRGAYEQYF. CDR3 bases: TGCGCCAGCAGCCAAGCGCAGGTCAGGGGGGCCTACGAGCAGTACTTC.